This T cell receptor (beta chain) was observed in a study of regulatory T cells in long-lasting Graves disease. The study's findings and limits: Having few samples may have compromised the accuracy.

The table lists this clonotype with many counts. The antigen remains unidentified. Time point specified: newly diagnosed GD, antithyroid drugs for less than 3 months. Construction of the TCR library relied on RNA isolated from PBMCs. The germline V gene encodes CDR1 GTSNPN and CDR2 SVGIG (reference sequence). The CDR3 is 13 amino acids. Deletions cut 3 bases from V and 4 bases from J, with 12 bases between. Both iRepertoire HTBI primers and Arm-PCR of CDR3 regions were used to build the TCR beta libraries. TCRdb itself ran the multiplex PCR reads through MiXCR, one entry per CDR3 protein. The sample has under 250,000 distinct CDR3 sequences; 20% are singletons.

The starting material was peripheral blood mononuclear cells (PBMCs), obtained at new diagnosis, from a patient treated with antithyroid drugs. The sequence was obtained from a female donor with Graves disease. The chain carries TRBV30 and TRBJ1-2; the D gene is possibly TRBD1 (6 bases). The CDR3 DNA sequence: TGTGCCTGGAGCTACAGGGTTTCCTATGGCTACACCTTC. Its translation: CAWSYRVSYGYTF.